These T cell receptor beta chains were read from a single sample in a study of CD8 T cells in ankylosing spondylitis. TCRdb reanalysed the 5' RACE reads using MiXCR and keeps one entry per CDR3 protein. In the table there are around 120,000 distinct CDR3 sequences, approximately 25% of which are singletons. Sequenced input: synovial fluid, either unsorted or a sorted T cell fraction (not recorded which). These receptors all come from a male donor with ankylosing spondylitis. CDR3s include the opening cysteine and the closing phenylalanine or tryptophan. Each record gives: J gene, V gene, clone size, D gene, CDR3 protein, CDR3 DNA. A D gene is named only where the DNA matches it firmly. A clone size is listed for some rows: how often the clone was seen (once, few, many), or a class if it is expanded.

>TRBJ1-1|TRBV29-1|few|.
CSVGGAGNTEAFF
TGCAGCGTTGGGGGGGCGGGGAACACTGAAGCTTTCTTT
>TRBJ2-1|TRBV28|.|.
CASSSLALNEQFF
TGTGCCAGCAGTTCTTTAGCGTTAAATGAGCAGTTCTTC
>TRBJ2-1|TRBV24-1|.|TRBD1
CATSDPGQGLDNEQFF
TGTGCCACCAGTGACCCGGGACAGGGGCTCGACAATGAGCAGTTCTTC
>TRBJ2-2|TRBV7-9|few|.
CASSPQGNTGELFF
TGTGCCAGCAGCCCCCAGGGGAACACCGGGGAGCTGTTTTTT
>TRBJ2-5|TRBV18|.|.
CASSPRQGILETQYF
TGTGCCAGCTCACCACGGCAGGGGATACTAGAGACCCAGTACTTC
>TRBJ2-3|TRBV6-1|few|.
CASSRGPHTDTQYF
TGTGCCAGCAGCCGAGGGCCACACACAGATACGCAGTATTTT
>TRBJ2-1|TRBV5-6|many|TRBD1
CASSLYGTGDEQFF
TGTGCCAGCAGCTTGTATGGGACAGGGGACGAGCAGTTCTTC
>TRBJ2-1|TRBV5-6|.|.
CASSTTWPNEQFF
TGTGCCAGCAGCACCACCTGGCCCAATGAGCAGTTCTTC
>TRBJ2-7|TRBV20-1|few|.
CSAVRARTYEQYF
TGCAGTGCTGTCAGGGCCAGGACCTACGAGCAGTACTTC
>TRBJ1-5|TRBV2|.|.
CASSANSGNQPQHF
TGTGCCAGCAGTGCAAACTCCGGGAATCAGCCCCAGCATTTT
>TRBJ2-7|TRBV20-1|.|.
CSAREGTISYEQYF
TGCAGTGCTAGAGAAGGGACAATCTCCTACGAGCAGTACTTC
>TRBJ2-1|TRBV7-2|.|TRBD2
CASSSTSGSWNEQFF
TGTGCCAGCAGTTCCACTAGCGGGAGTTGGAATGAGCAGTTCTTC
>TRBJ2-1|TRBV20-1|.|.
CSARVVYEQFF
TGCAGTGCTAGAGTAGTCTATGAGCAGTTCTTC
>TRBJ2-4|TRBV6-2/TRBV6-3|few|TRBD2
CASSPPPSGRALGRIQYF
TGTGCCAGCAGTCCCCCACCCAGCGGGAGGGCCCTCGGACGCATTCAGTACTTC
>TRBJ2-1|TRBV24-1|.|.
CATSDTSSMNNEQFF
TGTGCCACCAGTGATACTTCTAGCATGAACAATGAGCAGTTCTTC
>TRBJ2-7|TRBV18|.|TRBD2
CASSPLAGGPKTQYF
TGTGCCAGCTCACCACTAGCGGGAGGTCCTAAGACGCAGTACTTC
>TRBJ2-2|TRBV5-6|many|.
CASSFTSRTGELFF
TGTGCCAGCAGCTTCACTAGCCGTACCGGGGAGCTGTTTTTT
>TRBJ2-3|TRBV7-9|few|.
CASSPSLGTDTQYF
TGTGCCAGCAGCCCTAGTCTCGGCACAGATACGCAGTATTTT
>TRBJ2-1|TRBV10-3|few|TRBD2
CAISTSGSILHNEQFF
TGTGCCATCAGTACTAGCGGGAGTATCCTCCACAATGAGCAGTTCTTC
>TRBJ2-1|TRBV10-3|.|TRBD1
CAISDPGQGSYNEQFF
TGTGCCATCAGTGATCCGGGACAGGGCTCCTACAATGAGCAGTTCTTC
>TRBJ2-1|TRBV21-1|.|.
CASSKRAYNEQFF
TGTGCCAGCAGCAAACGAGCTTACAATGAGCAGTTCTTC
>TRBJ1-1|TRBV20-1|.|.
CATGRTNTEAFF
TGCGCCACCGGGAGGACGAACACTGAAGCTTTCTTT
>TRBJ2-1|TRBV3-1|many|.
CASSPRGVRDQFF
TGTGCCAGCAGCCCCCGGGGTGTTAGGGACCAGTTCTTC
>TRBJ1-1|TRBV7-9|.|.
CASSPGEGVNTEAFF
TGTGCCAGCAGCCCGGGGGAGGGTGTAAACACTGAAGCTTTCTTT
>TRBJ2-1|TRBV7-7|many|.
CASSELQDYNEQFF
TGTGCCAGCAGCGAACTACAGGATTACAATGAGCAGTTCTTC
>TRBJ2-7|TRBV5-1|many|TRBD1
CASTLQPGQGENEQYF
TGCGCCAGCACACTACAACCGGGACAGGGTGAGAACGAGCAGTACTTC
>TRBJ2-2|TRBV7-6|few|.
CASSPLNTGELFF
TGTGCCAGCAGCCCCCTGAACACCGGGGAGCTGTTTTTT
>TRBJ2-3|TRBV11-2|few|.
CASSFSGGGDTQYF
TGTGCCAGCAGCTTTAGCGGAGGGGGAGATACGCAGTATTTT
>TRBJ1-3|TRBV7-9|.|.
CASSSGNTIYF
TGTGCCAGCAGCTCTGGAAACACCATATATTTT
>TRBJ1-5|TRBV20-1|.|.
CSAREEGAGPQPQHF
TGCAGTGCTAGAGAGGAAGGGGCAGGGCCTCAGCCCCAGCATTTT
>TRBJ2-5|TRBV7-9|.|.
CASSSTLGWGTQYF
TGTGCCAGCAGCTCGACACTGGGGTGGGGGACCCAGTACTTC
>TRBJ2-5|TRBV4-2|.|.
CASSSSFYQETQYF
TGTGCCAGCAGCTCAAGTTTCTACCAAGAGACCCAGTACTTC
>TRBJ2-1|TRBV27|few|TRBD2
CASSSYGTSGTNEQFF
TGTGCCAGCAGTTCCTACGGGACTAGCGGGACCAATGAGCAGTTCTTC
>TRBJ2-1|TRBV7-9|few|.
CASTSEGYEQFF
TGTGCCAGCACCTCCGAGGGGTATGAGCAGTTCTTC
>TRBJ2-4|TRBV27|.|.
CASSVTPSNGIQYF
TGTGCCAGCAGCGTGACTCCGTCGAACGGCATTCAGTACTTC
>TRBJ2-1|TRBV27|few|TRBD1
CASSYKGAGYNEQFF
TGTGCCAGCAGTTATAAGGGGGCAGGGTACAATGAGCAGTTCTTC
>TRBJ2-5|TRBV5-1|.|TRBD1
CASSTLGQGTETQYF
TGCGCCAGCAGCACTTTGGGACAGGGAACGGAGACCCAGTACTTC
>TRBJ2-5|TRBV2|few|TRBD1
CASSRGQGGGTQYF
TGTGCCAGCAGTAGGGGACAGGGCGGCGGGACCCAGTACTTC
>TRBJ2-2|TRBV2|.|TRBD2
CASTRTSGRAGRTGELFF
TGTGCCAGCACCCGAACGAGCGGGAGGGCCGGGCGGACCGGGGAGCTGTTTTTT
>TRBJ1-1|TRBV10-3|.|.
CAIGRGTEAFF
TGTGCCATCGGGAGGGGCACTGAAGCTTTCTTT
>TRBJ2-3|TRBV20-1|few|.
CSALIGNTDTQYF
TGCAGTGCTCTAATAGGGAACACAGATACGCAGTATTTT
>TRBJ2-1|TRBV10-2|.|TRBD1
CASKKGTGGGNEQFF
TGCGCCAGCAAAAAGGGGACAGGGGGTGGCAATGAGCAGTTCTTC
>TRBJ1-1|TRBV12-3/TRBV12-4|.|.
CASSTGRNTEAFF
TGTGCCAGCAGTACAGGGCGGAACACTGAAGCTTTCTTT
>TRBJ2-7|TRBV11-2|.|.
CASSLSTGPYEQYF
TGTGCCAGCAGCTTATCTACCGGACCCTACGAGCAGTACTTC
>TRBJ2-5|TRBV11-2|.|.
CASSYVGGGGETQYF
TGTGCCAGCAGCTATGTGGGGGGTGGTGGAGAGACCCAGTACTTC